The rows below give T cell receptor beta chains drawn from one sample of a study of post-analysis software for immune sequencing data. TCRdb fed the PCR reads into MiXCR, producing one record per CDR3 protein. The sample yields about 560,000 distinct CDR3 sequences, roughly 46% seen once. Sequences were obtained from blood. These receptor sequences come from a girl aged 10 to 17 with multiple sclerosis. Each CDR3 is given with its conserved first and last residue. D genes are given only for firm matches. Size is omitted from some rows. Given values are once, few, many or a class for expanded clones.

D gene: -; V gene: TRBV2; clone size: -; J gene: TRBJ2-1; CDR3 DNA: TGTGCCAGCAGGCCTAGCCTAGCCGGGCAGTTCTTC; CDR3 protein: CASRPSLAGQFF
D gene: -; V gene: TRBV4-2; clone size: -; J gene: TRBJ2-1; CDR3 DNA: TGTGCCAGCAGCCAAGTGGGGGTCCACAATGAGCAGTTCTTC; CDR3 protein: CASSQVGVHNEQFF
D gene: -; V gene: TRBV7-2; clone size: -; J gene: TRBJ1-1; CDR3 DNA: TGTGCCAGCAGCCAGCTCGGGAGACGGATCGAAGCTTTCTTT; CDR3 protein: CASSQLGRRIEAFF
D gene: TRBD1; V gene: TRBV12-3/TRBV12-4; clone size: -; J gene: TRBJ1-1; CDR3 DNA: TGTGCCAGCAGCACTCCACAGGGGACCCCAACTACTGAAGCTTTCTTT; CDR3 protein: CASSTPQGTPTTEAFF
D gene: -; V gene: TRBV12-3/TRBV12-4; clone size: -; J gene: TRBJ2-7; CDR3 DNA: TGTGCCAGCAGTTTTACAGCCTACTACGAGCAGTACTTC; CDR3 protein: CASSFTAYYEQYF
D gene: TRBD1; V gene: TRBV20-1; clone size: -; J gene: TRBJ2-7; CDR3 DNA: TGCAGTGCCCTTGGACAGGGGTGGGGGAACGAGCAGTACTTC; CDR3 protein: CSALGQGWGNEQYF
D gene: -; V gene: TRBV6-6; clone size: few; J gene: TRBJ1-2; CDR3 DNA: TGTGCCAGCAGCCATACCCAGACGGACTATGGCTACACCTTC; CDR3 protein: CASSHTQTDYGYTF
D gene: TRBD2; V gene: TRBV7-8; clone size: -; J gene: TRBJ2-1; CDR3 DNA: TGTGCCAGCAGCTTCTTGGTCTCTAGCGGGAGGCGATATGAGCAGTTCTTC; CDR3 protein: CASSFLVSSGRRYEQFF
D gene: -; V gene: TRBV12-3/TRBV12-4; clone size: -; J gene: TRBJ1-4; CDR3 DNA: TGTGCCAGCAGGGCCCCAGGGGCTAATGAAAAACTGTTTTTT; CDR3 protein: CASRAPGANEKLFF
D gene: -; V gene: TRBV11-2; clone size: few; J gene: TRBJ2-1; CDR3 DNA: TGTGCCAGCAGCTTAGAGGGGGGCGGTGAGCAGTTCTTC; CDR3 protein: CASSLEGGGEQFF
D gene: -; V gene: TRBV10-3; clone size: -; J gene: TRBJ1-4; CDR3 DNA: TGTGCCATCAGTGAGTCTGGGGGCCCAGGAGAAAAACTGTTTTTT; CDR3 protein: CAISESGGPGEKLFF
D gene: -; V gene: TRBV6-1; clone size: -; J gene: TRBJ2-5; CDR3 DNA: TGTGCCAGCAGTGAAGACAGACGAGAGACCCAGTACTTC; CDR3 protein: CASSEDRRETQYF
D gene: -; V gene: TRBV25-1; clone size: many; J gene: TRBJ2-5; CDR3 DNA: TGTGCCAGCAGTGAGGACAGCCAAGAGACCCAGTACTTC; CDR3 protein: CASSEDSQETQYF
D gene: TRBD1; V gene: TRBV5-4; clone size: -; J gene: TRBJ2-6; CDR3 DNA: TGTGCCAGCAGCTTGTACGGACAGGTCGGACTTTCTGGGGCCAACGTCCTGACTTTC; CDR3 protein: CASSLYGQVGLSGANVLTF
D gene: -; V gene: TRBV6-5; clone size: -; J gene: TRBJ2-6; CDR3 DNA: TGTGCCAGCAGTTACCCCCTCACCCGACAGGTATCTGGGGCCAACGTCCTGACTTTC; CDR3 protein: CASSYPLTRQVSGANVLTF
D gene: -; V gene: TRBV20-1; clone size: -; J gene: TRBJ2-1; CDR3 DNA: TGCAGTGCTAGAGAGGGCAGGGTGGGCAATGAGCAGTTCTTC; CDR3 protein: CSAREGRVGNEQFF
D gene: TRBD2; V gene: TRBV5-1; clone size: -; J gene: TRBJ2-1; CDR3 DNA: TGCGCCAGCAGCCTGGAGGGGACTATCGGGCCCCGCAATGAGCAGTTCTTC; CDR3 protein: CASSLEGTIGPRNEQFF
D gene: TRBD2; V gene: TRBV12-3/TRBV12-4; clone size: -; J gene: TRBJ2-1; CDR3 DNA: TGTGCCAGCAGCCCCGCGGGTAGCGGGGGCGGTCCTTCCAATGAGCAGTTCTTC; CDR3 protein: CASSPAGSGGGPSNEQFF
D gene: -; V gene: TRBV12-3/TRBV12-4; clone size: few; J gene: TRBJ1-2; CDR3 DNA: TGTGCCAGCACCTGGGACATTTGGGGCTATGGCTACACCTTC; CDR3 protein: CASTWDIWGYGYTF
D gene: TRBD1; V gene: TRBV10-3; clone size: -; J gene: TRBJ1-4; CDR3 DNA: TGTGCCATCAGCGCCACAGGGGGCCCAAATGAAAAACTGTTTTTT; CDR3 protein: CAISATGGPNEKLFF
D gene: TRBD1; V gene: TRBV12-3/TRBV12-4; clone size: -; J gene: TRBJ1-1; CDR3 DNA: TGTGCCAGCAGTTTTCTAGGGACAGCCTCGGTGAAAGCTTTCTTT; CDR3 protein: CASSFLGTASVKAFF
D gene: -; V gene: TRBV4-2; clone size: -; J gene: TRBJ2-3; CDR3 DNA: TGTGCCAGCAGCCAGAGACGACGGGATACGCAGTATTTT; CDR3 protein: CASSQRRRDTQYF
D gene: -; V gene: TRBV6-1; clone size: few; J gene: TRBJ2-7; CDR3 DNA: TGTGCCAGCGACAAAGGCGGGAACTCCTACGAGCAGTACTTC; CDR3 protein: CASDKGGNSYEQYF
D gene: -; V gene: TRBV27; clone size: -; J gene: TRBJ2-7; CDR3 DNA: TGTGCCAGCAGTTATACTAGCCGCCCCTACGAGCAGTACTTC; CDR3 protein: CASSYTSRPYEQYF
D gene: TRBD2; V gene: TRBV4-1; clone size: once; J gene: TRBJ2-3; CDR3 DNA: TGCGCCAGCAGCCAAGAAGTCCTCAGCGGGAGGGCGGATACGCAGTATTTT; CDR3 protein: CASSQEVLSGRADTQYF
D gene: TRBD2; V gene: TRBV10-3; clone size: few; J gene: TRBJ2-3; CDR3 DNA: TGTGCCATCCAAACTAGCGGGGGGGCGGATACGCAGTATTTT; CDR3 protein: CAIQTSGGADTQYF
D gene: TRBD2; V gene: TRBV5-1; clone size: -; J gene: TRBJ2-7; CDR3 DNA: TGCGCCAGCAGCGTGCCCGGGACTAGCGGGAGTCATGGTTACAATGAGCAGTACTTC; CDR3 protein: CASSVPGTSGSHGYNEQYF
D gene: -; V gene: TRBV3-1; clone size: few; J gene: TRBJ1-2; CDR3 DNA: TGTGCCAGCAGCCAAGATTGGCTTTCTAACTATGGCTACACCTTC; CDR3 protein: CASSQDWLSNYGYTF
D gene: TRBD2; V gene: TRBV7-2; clone size: -; J gene: TRBJ2-1; CDR3 DNA: TGTGCCAGCAGCTTAGAACTAGCGGTAGACAATGAGCAGTTCTTC; CDR3 protein: CASSLELAVDNEQFF
D gene: TRBD2; V gene: TRBV5-1; clone size: few; J gene: TRBJ2-3; CDR3 DNA: TGCGCCAGCAGGCGGGAGGGTTCAGATACGCAGTATTTT; CDR3 protein: CASRREGSDTQYF
D gene: -; V gene: TRBV20-1; clone size: -; J gene: TRBJ1-5; CDR3 DNA: TGCAGTGCTAGGCCCTTGCGGGAAGGCAATCAGCCCCAGCATTTT; CDR3 protein: CSARPLREGNQPQHF
D gene: -; V gene: TRBV20-1; clone size: few; J gene: TRBJ2-1; CDR3 DNA: TGCAGTGCTAGAGCCTCCGGGACTGTCACCTACAATGAGCAGTTCTTC; CDR3 protein: CSARASGTVTYNEQFF
D gene: -; V gene: TRBV12-3/TRBV12-4; clone size: -; J gene: TRBJ2-1; CDR3 DNA: TGTGCCAGCAGTCATGGGATGAATGAGCAGTTCTTC; CDR3 protein: CASSHGMNEQFF
D gene: -; V gene: TRBV29-1; clone size: -; J gene: TRBJ2-3; CDR3 DNA: TGCAGCGCTCCCAAAGGCTTCGGGCAGGCAGATACGCAGTATTTT; CDR3 protein: CSAPKGFGQADTQYF
D gene: -; V gene: TRBV15; clone size: few; J gene: TRBJ2-1; CDR3 DNA: TGTGCCACCAGGCTCTCGCGGCGCCTAGTCTACAATGAGCAGTTCTTC; CDR3 protein: CATRLSRRLVYNEQFF
D gene: TRBD2; V gene: TRBV12-3/TRBV12-4; clone size: -; J gene: TRBJ2-7; CDR3 DNA: TGTGCCAGCTGTCCCGGTTCCGCTAGCGGGGTAAACAATGAGCAGTACTTC; CDR3 protein: CASCPGSASGVNNEQYF
D gene: TRBD1; V gene: TRBV28; clone size: -; J gene: TRBJ1-5; CDR3 DNA: TGTGCCAGCAGCGTGGGACAGCTTAGCAATCAGCCCCAGCATTTT; CDR3 protein: CASSVGQLSNQPQHF
D gene: -; V gene: TRBV29-1; clone size: -; J gene: TRBJ1-1; CDR3 DNA: TGCAGCGTTGAAGAGATTCAGGTTGGGTGGAACACTGAAGCTTTCTTT; CDR3 protein: CSVEEIQVGWNTEAFF
D gene: -; V gene: TRBV5-1; clone size: once; J gene: TRBJ1-4; CDR3 DNA: TGCGCCAGCAGCTTGGAGGTTGGAACTAATGAAAAACTGTTTTTT; CDR3 protein: CASSLEVGTNEKLFF
D gene: TRBD1; V gene: TRBV12-3/TRBV12-4; clone size: few; J gene: TRBJ1-5; CDR3 DNA: TGTGCCAGCAGTTTGACAGGGTATTGGGCCAATCAGCCCCAGCATTTT; CDR3 protein: CASSLTGYWANQPQHF
D gene: -; V gene: TRBV12-3/TRBV12-4; clone size: -; J gene: TRBJ1-2; CDR3 DNA: TGTGCCAGCACCCTTCTAAGGGTAAATAACTATGGCTACACCTTC; CDR3 protein: CASTLLRVNNYGYTF
D gene: TRBD1; V gene: TRBV20-1; clone size: -; J gene: TRBJ2-3; CDR3 DNA: TGCAGTGCCGCCCTAGTGGGGACAGGGGTTGGAGATACGCAGTATTTT; CDR3 protein: CSAALVGTGVGDTQYF
D gene: -; V gene: TRBV20-1; clone size: -; J gene: TRBJ1-2; CDR3 DNA: TGCAGTGCCACAACAACAGGGTTCTATGGCTACACCTTC; CDR3 protein: CSATTTGFYGYTF
D gene: -; V gene: TRBV18; clone size: -; J gene: TRBJ1-4; CDR3 DNA: TGTGCCAGCTCGCGATCTTGGGCGGACGGGGCTGAAAAACTGTTTTTT; CDR3 protein: CASSRSWADGAEKLFF
D gene: TRBD2; V gene: TRBV4-2; clone size: few; J gene: TRBJ2-5; CDR3 DNA: TGTGCCAGCAGCCAAGACAACGCTAGGACTAGCGGACAAGAGACCCAGTACTTC; CDR3 protein: CASSQDNARTSGQETQYF
D gene: -; V gene: TRBV12-3/TRBV12-4; clone size: -; J gene: TRBJ1-5; CDR3 DNA: TGTGCCAGCAGTTATCGTAGCAATCAGCCCCAGCATTTT; CDR3 protein: CASSYRSNQPQHF
D gene: -; V gene: TRBV12-3/TRBV12-4; clone size: few; J gene: TRBJ1-1; CDR3 DNA: TGTGCCAGCACCTCAGGAGGAGTTTTCACTGAAGCTTTCTTT; CDR3 protein: CASTSGGVFTEAFF
D gene: -; V gene: TRBV4-1; clone size: few; J gene: TRBJ1-1; CDR3 DNA: TGCGCCAGCAGCCGAGGGGACTGGGACACTGAAGCTTTCTTT; CDR3 protein: CASSRGDWDTEAFF
D gene: -; V gene: TRBV4-1; clone size: -; J gene: TRBJ2-3; CDR3 DNA: TGCGCCAGCAGCCAACCTCGACGGGACCCCGCAACGGGTACGCAGTATTTT; CDR3 protein: CASSQPRRDPATGTQYF
D gene: TRBD2; V gene: TRBV6-1; clone size: few; J gene: TRBJ2-1; CDR3 DNA: TGTGCCAGCAGTCCGGAGAGATGGACTAGCGGCTCCTACAATGAGCAGTTCTTC; CDR3 protein: CASSPERWTSGSYNEQFF
D gene: -; V gene: TRBV5-1; clone size: few; J gene: TRBJ2-5; CDR3 DNA: TGCGCCAGCAGCTTGGAGCCCACAGGGACCTGGGAGACCCAGTACTTC; CDR3 protein: CASSLEPTGTWETQYF
D gene: -; V gene: TRBV2; clone size: few; J gene: TRBJ2-6; CDR3 DNA: TGTGCCAGCAGTGAGGATGGGACCTCCGGCTCTGGGGCCAACGTCCTGACTTTC; CDR3 protein: CASSEDGTSGSGANVLTF
D gene: -; V gene: TRBV7-2; clone size: few; J gene: TRBJ2-5; CDR3 DNA: TGTGCCAGCAGCTTAAAGAGGGACCAAGAGACCCAGTACTTC; CDR3 protein: CASSLKRDQETQYF
D gene: TRBD2; V gene: TRBV7-9; clone size: -; J gene: TRBJ2-1; CDR3 DNA: TGTGCCAGCAGTCCGAGGACTAGCGGGAGAAATGAGCAGTTCTTC; CDR3 protein: CASSPRTSGRNEQFF
D gene: -; V gene: TRBV10-3; clone size: -; J gene: TRBJ1-6; CDR3 DNA: TGTGCCATCAGGGGGGTTGTAGGATCCTATAATTCACCCCTCCACTTT; CDR3 protein: CAIRGVVGSYNSPLHF
D gene: -; V gene: TRBV5-1; clone size: -; J gene: TRBJ2-5; CDR3 DNA: TGCGCCAGCAGCGGACGCCCCCAAGAGACCCAGTACTTC; CDR3 protein: CASSGRPQETQYF
D gene: -; V gene: TRBV29-1; clone size: -; J gene: TRBJ2-3; CDR3 DNA: TGCAGCGTTGACTCCCGGAGGGTCCCAGATACGCAGTATTTT; CDR3 protein: CSVDSRRVPDTQYF
D gene: TRBD2; V gene: TRBV7-9; clone size: -; J gene: TRBJ2-5; CDR3 DNA: TGTGCCAGCAGCTTTTCCGGGACTAGCGGAGAGTACAATGAGCAGTACTTC; CDR3 protein: CASSFSGTSGEYNEQYF
D gene: TRBD2; V gene: TRBV9; clone size: -; J gene: TRBJ2-5; CDR3 DNA: TGTGCCAGCAGCAGGGGGACTAGCGGGGGGGAAGAGACCCAGTACTTC; CDR3 protein: CASSRGTSGGEETQYF